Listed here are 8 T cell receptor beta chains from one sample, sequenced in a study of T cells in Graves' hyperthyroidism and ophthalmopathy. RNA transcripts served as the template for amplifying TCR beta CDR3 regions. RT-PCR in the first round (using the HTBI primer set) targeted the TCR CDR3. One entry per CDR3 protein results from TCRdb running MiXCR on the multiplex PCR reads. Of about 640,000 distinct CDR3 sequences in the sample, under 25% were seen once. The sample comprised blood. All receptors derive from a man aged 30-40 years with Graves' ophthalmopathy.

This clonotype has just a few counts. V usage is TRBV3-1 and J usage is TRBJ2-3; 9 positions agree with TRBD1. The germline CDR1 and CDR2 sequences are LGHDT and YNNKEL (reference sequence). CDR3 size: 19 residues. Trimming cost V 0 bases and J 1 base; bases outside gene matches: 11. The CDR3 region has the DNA TGTGCCAGCAGCCAAGAGATAACAGACAGGGGGATAGGCACAGATACGCAGTATTTT. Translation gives CASSQEITDRGIGTDTQYF.

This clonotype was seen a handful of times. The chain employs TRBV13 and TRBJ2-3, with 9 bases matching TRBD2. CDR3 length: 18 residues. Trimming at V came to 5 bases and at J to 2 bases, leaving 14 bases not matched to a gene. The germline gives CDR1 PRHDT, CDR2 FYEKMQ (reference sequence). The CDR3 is CASSLPDSGRRDTDTQYF. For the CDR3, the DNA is TGTGCCAGCAGCCTCCCGGATAGCGGGAGACGGGACACAGATACGCAGTATTTT.

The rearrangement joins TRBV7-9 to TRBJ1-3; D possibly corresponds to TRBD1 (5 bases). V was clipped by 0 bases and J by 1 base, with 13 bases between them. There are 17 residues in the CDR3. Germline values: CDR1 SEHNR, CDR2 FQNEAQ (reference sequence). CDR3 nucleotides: TGTGCCAGCAGCTTAGCGGGACGCGAGATGTCTGGAAACACCATATATTTT. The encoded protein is CASSLAGREMSGNTIYF.

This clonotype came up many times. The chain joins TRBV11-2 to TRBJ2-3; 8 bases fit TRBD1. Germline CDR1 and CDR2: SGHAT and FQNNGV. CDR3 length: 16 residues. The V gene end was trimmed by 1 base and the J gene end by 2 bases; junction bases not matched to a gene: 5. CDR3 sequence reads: CASSLVGTGATDTQYF. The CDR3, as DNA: TGTGCCAGCAGCTTAGTCGGGACAGGCGCCACAGATACGCAGTATTTT.

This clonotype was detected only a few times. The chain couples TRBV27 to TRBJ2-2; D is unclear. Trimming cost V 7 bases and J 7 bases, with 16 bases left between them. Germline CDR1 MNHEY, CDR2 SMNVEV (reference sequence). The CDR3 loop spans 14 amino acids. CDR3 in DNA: TGTGCCAGCAAGGCTAGTCTATCGGGCGGGGAGCTGTTTTTT. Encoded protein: CASKASLSGGELFF.

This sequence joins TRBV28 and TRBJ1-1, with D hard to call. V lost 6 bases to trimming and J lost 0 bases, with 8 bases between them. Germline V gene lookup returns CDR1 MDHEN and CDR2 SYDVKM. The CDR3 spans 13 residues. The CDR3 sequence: CASRPSLNTEAFF. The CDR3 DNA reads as TGTGCCAGCAGACCCTCGTTGAACACTGAAGCTTTCTTT.

The CDR3 sequence is CASSFQAPGELFF. In nucleotides, the CDR3 is TGTGCCAGCAGCTTTCAGGCCCCCGGGGAGCTGTTTTTT. The chain carries TRBV5-4 and TRBJ2-2, with no clear D. Germline V lookup: CDR1 SGHNT, CDR2 YYREEE (reference sequence). V was cut by 2 bases and J by 6 bases, with 8 bases left in between. This CDR3 has 13 amino acids.

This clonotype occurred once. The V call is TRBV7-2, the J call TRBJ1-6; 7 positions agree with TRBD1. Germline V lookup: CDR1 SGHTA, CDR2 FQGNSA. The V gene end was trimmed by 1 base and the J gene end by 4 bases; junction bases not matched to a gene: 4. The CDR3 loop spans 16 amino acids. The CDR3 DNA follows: TGTGCCAGCAGCTTAGGGGGACAGATGTATAATTCACCCCTCCACTTT. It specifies CASSLGGQMYNSPLHF.